This entry features one T cell receptor (beta chain) sequence. This sample stems from a study of cytomegalovirus exposure and HLA in healthy donors. Study-level information: There were some 380 genotyped donors. Of these, roughly 86% fell in the genetic ancestry cluster associated with self-reported Caucasian donors.

These donors counted as nominally healthy when sampled, but unrecorded immune exposures were likely. Amplification used 60 Vbeta primers and 13 Jbeta primers. Method: immunoSEQ multiplex PCR; TCRdb's copy keeps in-frame clones and lacks some. Among about 190,000 clones listed, 75% to 85% were seen once. The CDR3 consists of 14 residues. Per germline, CDR1 PRHDT and CDR2 FYEKMQ (reference sequence). The receptor was derived from a woman in her fifties or sixties in good health and CMV-seronegative. The chain uses TRBV13 and TRBJ2-5; TRBD1 agrees at 8 bases. The J call could be wrong; TRBJ2-7 is a better fit for the DNA end. Sequences were obtained from PBMCs. The CDR3 sequence: CASSSGTGSYEQYF. CDR3 in DNA: TGTGCCAGCAGCTCCGGGACAGGCTCCTACGAGCAGTACTTC.